This paragraph covers one TCR beta chain sequence. Assignment of participants to cohorts was predicated upon participant-reported clinical history. The V and J ends lost 7 bases and 5 bases, in that order; junction bases with no gene match: 9. The germline gives CDR1 ENHRY, CDR2 SYGVKD. This CDR3 has 14 amino acids. These data belong to a study of blood T cell repertoires in COVID-19. At the level of the study: In each case, the material was cDNA or gDNA derived from T cells, B-cell-depleted T cells, or PBMCs.

In the authors' methods: Estimation of nucleated cell counts was performed using reference gene primer amplification. Only in-frame clones appear in the TCRdb table, and some are missing; sequencing was by immunoSEQ multiplex PCR. V, J and clone size are those of that table, while D and trimming were read from the DNA. The table lists about 270,000 clones, approximately 91% of them singletons. Sequencing was carried out using PBMCs or T cells enriched from blood (not recorded which). The source of this sequence is a young woman who had recovered from COVID-19. The chain uses TRBV10-3 and TRBJ1-1, with TRBD1 matching 8 bases. The CDR3, as DNA: TGTGCCATCACCGACCGGACAGGGTTGACTGAAGCTTTCTTT. Translation gives CAITDRTGLTEAFF.